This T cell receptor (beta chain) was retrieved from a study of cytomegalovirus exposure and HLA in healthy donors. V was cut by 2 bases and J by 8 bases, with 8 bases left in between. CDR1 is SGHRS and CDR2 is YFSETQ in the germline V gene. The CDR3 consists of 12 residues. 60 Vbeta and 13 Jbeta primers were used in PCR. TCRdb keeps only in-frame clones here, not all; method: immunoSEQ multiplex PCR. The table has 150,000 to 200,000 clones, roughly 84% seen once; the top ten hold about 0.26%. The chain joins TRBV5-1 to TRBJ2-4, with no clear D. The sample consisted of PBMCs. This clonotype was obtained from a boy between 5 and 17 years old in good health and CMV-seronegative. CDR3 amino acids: CASSFESDIQYF. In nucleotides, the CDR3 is TGCGCCAGCAGCTTCGAATCGGACATTCAGTACTTC.